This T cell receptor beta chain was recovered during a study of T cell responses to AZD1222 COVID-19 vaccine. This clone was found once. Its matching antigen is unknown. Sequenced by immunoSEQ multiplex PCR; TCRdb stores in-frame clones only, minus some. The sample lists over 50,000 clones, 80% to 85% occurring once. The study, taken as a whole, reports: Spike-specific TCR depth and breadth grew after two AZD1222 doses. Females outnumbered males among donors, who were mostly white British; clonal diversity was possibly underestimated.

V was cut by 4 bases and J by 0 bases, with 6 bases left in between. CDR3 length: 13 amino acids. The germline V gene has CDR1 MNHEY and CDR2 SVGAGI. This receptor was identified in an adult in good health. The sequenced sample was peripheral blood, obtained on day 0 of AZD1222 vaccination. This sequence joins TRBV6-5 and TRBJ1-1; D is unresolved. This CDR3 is CASSSYLNTEAFF. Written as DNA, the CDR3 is TGTGCCAGCAGTTCATACCTGAACACTGAAGCTTTCTTT.